This T cell receptor (beta chain) originates from a study of radiotherapy plus CTLA-4 blockade in lung cancer. Study information: There were objective responses in around 18% of patients, and roughly 33% had disease control. Overall study findings and caveats: Alongside interferon-beta, early blood T cell clone dynamics were reportedly the best predictor of response. Radiotherapy plus ipilimumab was followed by expansion in blood of tumor-derived TCR clones.

Germline values: CDR1 SGHDT, CDR2 YYEEEE. V gave up 6 bases and J gave up 4 bases, with 13 bases separating them. The length of the CDR3 is 13 residues. Repertoires were generated with immunoSEQ multiplex PCR, while TCRdb's copy carries only in-frame clones and drops some. The sample has about 110,000 clones, more than 75% seen once. Comments on this clone: Its target is not known.

Receiving focal radiation plus CTLA-4 blockade with ipilimumab were patients who had chemo-refractory metastatic non-small-cell lung cancer. The material was peripheral blood, obtained from a patient treated with radiotherapy plus ipilimumab. The V gene is TRBV5-6, the J gene TRBJ1-1; a weak D match, TRBD1 (5 bases). The TCR originated in a human donor with non-small cell lung cancer that progressed on radiotherapy plus ipilimumab. Some clones in this sample may be carry-over from other donors' samples. CDR3 nucleotide sequence: TGTGCCAGCACCCCGGGGGGGGGCACTGAAGCTTTCTTT. Residues: CASTPGGGTEAFF.